Detailed here is one T cell receptor beta chain. Antigen unknown. This sample is drawn from a study of identical twins. Trimming cost V 5 bases and J 3 bases, with 13 bases left between them. The CDR3 length is 14 residues. Germline V lookup: CDR1 LGHNA, CDR2 YSLEER. Healthy Caucasians supplied all donations. TCRdb ran MiXCR on the 5' RACE reads and lists one entry per CDR3 protein. In the table there are over 600,000 distinct CDR3 sequences, around 21% of which are singletons. Whole-study results and caveats: When twins shared out-of-frame alpha sequences, those sequences had excess low generation probability.

The sample also formed part of further work on T cells expressing NK-cell markers. That paper notes: HCMV specificity of expanded NKG2C+ T cell clones remained unclear.

The V and J genes are TRBV4-3 and TRBJ1-2; tentatively, D is TRBD1 (6 bases). What was sequenced was PBMCs. The source of this sequence is a woman under 30 in good health. CDR3: CASSYSAGDYGYTF. CDR3 nucleotides: TGCGCCAGCAGCTATAGTGCAGGGGACTATGGCTACACCTTC.